This T cell receptor (beta chain) was sequenced during a study of cytomegalovirus exposure and HLA in healthy donors. Regarding the study as a whole: Cytomegalovirus association was listed for 150 to 200 TCR beta chains. Per published reports, the classifier diagnosed cytomegalovirus status with high specificity and sensitivity.

The data were produced by immunoSEQ multiplex PCR, yet TCRdb's version contains in-frame clones alone and is incomplete. The sample contains roughly 120,000 clones, around 94% of which appear only once. The CDR3 spans 14 residues. The germline gives CDR1 SGHVS, CDR2 FNYEAQ. Deletions cut 4 bases from V and 2 bases from J, with 11 bases between. Concerning this clone itself: Its specificity is unknown.

The source of this sequence is a woman between 18 and 29 years old in good health and CMV-seronegative. The sequencing input was PBMCs. This rearrangement joins TRBV7-6 to TRBJ2-5, with D tentatively TRBD1 (5 bases). As DNA, the CDR3 is TGTGCCAGCAGCTCAGGGTTTGGTCAAGAGACCCAGTACTTC. Protein sequence: CASSSGFGQETQYF.